The 10 T cell receptor beta chains below all came from one sample that was sequenced in a study of somatic mutations in cytotoxic T cells in rheumatoid arthritis. The assay was immunoSEQ multiplex PCR, and TCRdb's table has in-frame clones only and misses some. The sample records around 15,000 clones, about four fifths being singletons. The sample was CD8+ T cells sorted from blood. These TCRs come from an adult with rheumatoid arthritis.

V is TRBV2 and J is TRBJ2-7; D is undetermined. This CDR3 region has 15 residues. Germline V gives CDR1 SNHLY, CDR2 FYNNEI. Trimming stripped 3 bases from V and 4 bases from J, with 16 bases between. The CDR3 DNA follows: TGTGCCAGCAGTGACTCGACCCCCCTACGGTACGAGCAGTACTTC. Its translation is CASSDSTPLRYEQYF.

The rearrangement links TRBV7-8 to TRBJ2-1; 8 nucleotides align to TRBD2. The CDR3 runs to 13 residues. Germline lookup yields CDR1 SGHVS and CDR2 FQNEAQ. With V trimmed by 5 bases and J by 14 bases, 11 bases remained unmatched. CDR3 in amino acids: CASSLREGGREFF. The CDR3 DNA follows: TGTGCCAGCAGCCTCCGGGAGGGGGGAAGGGAGTTCTTC. Variable domain in full (rest from reference TRBV7-8 and TRBJ2-1): GAGVSQSPRYKVAKRGQDVALRCDPISGHVSLFWYQQALGQGPEFLTYFQNEAQLDKSGLPSDRFFAERPEGSVSTLKIQRTQQEDSAVYLCASSLREGGREFFGPGTRLTVL.

The V gene is TRBV28, the J gene TRBJ2-7, with 12 bases fitting TRBD1. Trimming at V came to 3 bases and at J to 4 bases, leaving 4 bases not matched to a gene. There are 15 residues in the CDR3. The germline gives CDR1 MDHEN, CDR2 SYDVKM. The CDR3 sequence: CASSFSGQGAYEQYF. The CDR3 DNA reads as TGTGCCAGCAGTTTTTCGGGACAGGGGGCGTACGAGCAGTACTTC.

The rearrangement joins TRBV30 to TRBJ1-5, with D possibly TRBD1 on 5 matching bases. This CDR3 has 13 amino acids. Germline assignment: CDR1 GTSNPN and CDR2 SVGIG (reference sequence). V was trimmed by 3 bases and J by 6 bases, leaving 12 bases between them. Written as DNA, the CDR3 is TGTGCCTGGAGCGCAGGGCAGGCTCAGCCCCAGCATTTT. Its translation is CAWSAGQAQPQHF.

This chain uses TRBV10-3 with TRBJ1-2; D is perhaps TRBD1 (5 bases). Germline V CDR1 and CDR2: ENHRY, SYGVKD. V was pared by 2 bases and J by 5 bases, with 18 bases between. This CDR3 spans 16 amino acids. The CDR3 DNA follows: TGTGCCATCAGTGAGCCCGGGACCTTTCAAGTATATGGCTACACCTTC. This codes for CAISEPGTFQVYGYTF.

The V and J genes are TRBV27 and TRBJ1-2, with 7 bases identical to TRBD1. Germline CDR1 and CDR2: MNHEY and SMNVEV (reference sequence). Trimming at V came to 4 bases and at J to 7 bases, leaving 3 bases not matched to a gene. The CDR3 is made up of 12 amino acids. The CDR3 reads CASSSTGVGYTF. The CDR3 bases are TGTGCCAGCAGTTCCACAGGGGTTGGCTACACCTTC.

The chain carries TRBV29-1 and TRBJ2-7; tentatively, D is TRBD2 (5 bases). The CDR3 has 14 amino acids. V lost 3 bases to trimming and J lost 0 bases, with 12 bases between them. From germline, CDR1 is SQVTM and CDR2 ANQGSEA. Here the CDR3 DNA reads TGCAGCGTTGATGGACTTACCGGCTCCTACGAGCAGTACTTC. Translating gives CSVDGLTGSYEQYF.

The chain links TRBV9 to TRBJ2-5; TRBD2 might be the D (6 bases). Looked up from germline, CDR1 is SGDLS and CDR2 is YYNGEE. The CDR3 covers 15 residues. Trimming cost V 0 bases and J 3 bases, with 12 bases left between them. The CDR3: CASSVEELAKETQYF. As DNA, the CDR3 is TGTGCCAGCAGCGTAGAGGAGCTAGCGAAAGAGACCCAGTACTTC. Drawing the rest from reference TRBV9 and TRBJ2-5, the complete variable domain is DSGVTQTPKHLITATGQRVTLRCSPRSGDLSVYWYQQSLDQGLQFLIQYYNGEERAKGNILERFSAQQFPDLHSELNLSSLELGDSALYFCASSVEELAKETQYFGPGTRLLVL.

This sequence joins TRBV4-1 and TRBJ2-3; D might be TRBD1 or TRBD2, each matching 5 bases. V was trimmed by 3 bases and J by 2 bases, leaving 12 bases between them. This CDR3 has 15 residues. The germline gives CDR1 MGHRA, CDR2 YSYEKL. The CDR3 DNA follows: TGCGCCAGCAGCCAGGGACCTATAAACACAGATACGCAGTATTTT. Its protein is CASSQGPINTDTQYF.

This clone was recorded a few times. This chain uses TRBV18 with TRBJ1-1; unclear D gene. V lost 0 bases to trimming and J lost 1 base, with 6 bases between them. The CDR3 is 14 amino acids. Germline assignment: CDR1 KGHSH and CDR2 LQKENI. CDR3 sequence: CASSPPAQNTEAFF. Written as DNA, the CDR3 is TGTGCCAGCTCACCACCGGCACAGAACACTGAAGCTTTCTTT.